The clone carrying this T cell receptor beta chain was detected a few times. The antigen is unknown. Amplification of the TCR beta CDR3 regions used RNA transcripts (as template). HTBI primers served in a first-round RT-PCR, which a second-round multiplex PCR followed. Each CDR3 protein is one row after TCRdb ran MiXCR on the multiplex PCR reads. The table lists over 650,000 distinct CDR3 sequences, about two fifths of them singletons. Germline V gives CDR1 GTSNPN, CDR2 SVGIG (reference sequence). Trimming pared 1 base from V and 7 bases from J, leaving 11 bases between. This CDR3 region has 12 residues. Moderate-to-severe activity, with CAS ≥3, NOSPECS ≥4 and duration under 3 months, characterized the donors with ophthalmopathy. This specimen belongs to a study of Graves' ophthalmopathy and Graves' hyperthyroidism. Overall study context: Before any treatment was given, at initial diagnosis, peripheral blood was collected.

Study observations and caveats: The model's ophthalmopathy progression predictions had roughly 71% sensitivity and less than 85% specificity. Blood also contained most of the expanded thyroid clonotypes above 0.001 frequency.

The specimen sequenced was peripheral blood. This TCR came from an adult man with Graves' ophthalmopathy. The chain combines TRBV30 with TRBJ2-7; maybe TRBD2 (5 bases). Here the CDR3 reads CAWSDGVEEQYF. CDR3 sequence (DNA): TGTGCCTGGAGTGACGGGGTTGAGGAGCAGTACTTC.